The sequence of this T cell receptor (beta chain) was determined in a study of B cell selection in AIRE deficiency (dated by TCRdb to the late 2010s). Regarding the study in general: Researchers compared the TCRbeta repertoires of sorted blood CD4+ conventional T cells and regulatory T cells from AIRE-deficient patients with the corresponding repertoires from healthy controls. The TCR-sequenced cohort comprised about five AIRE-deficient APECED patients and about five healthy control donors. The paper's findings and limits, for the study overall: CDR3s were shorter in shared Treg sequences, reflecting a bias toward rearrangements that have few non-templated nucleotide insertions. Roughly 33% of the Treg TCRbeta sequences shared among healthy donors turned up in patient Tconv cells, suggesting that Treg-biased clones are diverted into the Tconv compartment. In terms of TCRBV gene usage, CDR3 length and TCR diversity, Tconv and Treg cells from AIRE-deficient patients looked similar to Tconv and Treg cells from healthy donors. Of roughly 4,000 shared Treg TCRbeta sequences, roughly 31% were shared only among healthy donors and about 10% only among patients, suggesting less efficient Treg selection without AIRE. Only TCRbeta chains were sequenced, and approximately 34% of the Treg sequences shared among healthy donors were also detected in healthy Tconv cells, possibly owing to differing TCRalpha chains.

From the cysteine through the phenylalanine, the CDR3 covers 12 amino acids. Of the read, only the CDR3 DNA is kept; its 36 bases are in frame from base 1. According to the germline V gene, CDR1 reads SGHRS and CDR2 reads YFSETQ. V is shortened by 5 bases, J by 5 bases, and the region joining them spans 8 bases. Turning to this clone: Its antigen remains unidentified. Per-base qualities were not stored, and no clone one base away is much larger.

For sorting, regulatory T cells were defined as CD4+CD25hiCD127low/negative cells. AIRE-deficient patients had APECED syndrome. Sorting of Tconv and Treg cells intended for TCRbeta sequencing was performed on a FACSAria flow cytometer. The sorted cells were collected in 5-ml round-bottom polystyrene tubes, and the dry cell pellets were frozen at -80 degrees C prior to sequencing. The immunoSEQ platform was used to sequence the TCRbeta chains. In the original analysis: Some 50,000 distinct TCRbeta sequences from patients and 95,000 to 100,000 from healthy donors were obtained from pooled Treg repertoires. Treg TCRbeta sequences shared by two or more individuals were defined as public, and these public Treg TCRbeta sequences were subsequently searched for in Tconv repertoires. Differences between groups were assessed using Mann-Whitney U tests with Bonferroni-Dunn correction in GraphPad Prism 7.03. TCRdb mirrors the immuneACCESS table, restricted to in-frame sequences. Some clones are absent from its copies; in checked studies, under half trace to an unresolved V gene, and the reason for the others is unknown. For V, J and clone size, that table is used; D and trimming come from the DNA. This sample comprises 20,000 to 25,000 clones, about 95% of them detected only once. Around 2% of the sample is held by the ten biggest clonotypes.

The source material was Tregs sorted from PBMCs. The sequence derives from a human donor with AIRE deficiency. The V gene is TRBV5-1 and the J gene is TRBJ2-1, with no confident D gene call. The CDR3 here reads CASSSRDNEQFF. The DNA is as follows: TGCGCCAGCAGTTCTAGGGACAATGAGCAGTTCTTC. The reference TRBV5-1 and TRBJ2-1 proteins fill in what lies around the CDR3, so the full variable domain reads KAGVTQTPRYLIKTRGQQVTLSCSPISGHRSVSWYQQTPGQGLQFLFEYFSETQRNKGNFPGRFSGRQFSNSRSEMNVSTLELGDSALYLCASSSRDNEQFFGPGTRLTVL.